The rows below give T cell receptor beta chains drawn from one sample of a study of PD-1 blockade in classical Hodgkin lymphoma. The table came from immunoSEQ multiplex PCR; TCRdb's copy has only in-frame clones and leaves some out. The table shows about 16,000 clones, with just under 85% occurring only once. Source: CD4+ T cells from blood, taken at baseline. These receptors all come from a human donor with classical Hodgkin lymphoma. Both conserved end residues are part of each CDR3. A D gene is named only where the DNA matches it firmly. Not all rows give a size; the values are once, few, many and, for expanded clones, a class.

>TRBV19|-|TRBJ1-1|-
TGTACCAGTATTGAGACAGGGAACACTGAAGCTTTCTTT
CTSIETGNTEAFF
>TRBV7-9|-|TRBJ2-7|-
TGTGCCAGCAGCTTCGAGGCAGTCTACGAGCAGTACTTC
CASSFEAVYEQYF
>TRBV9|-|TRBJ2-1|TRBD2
TGTGCCAGCAGCGTAGATCCCCCCATGACTAGCGGGGGTTACAATGAGCAGTTCTTC
CASSVDPPMTSGGYNEQFF
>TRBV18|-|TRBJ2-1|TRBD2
TGTGCCAGCTCACCACCGCGGCGGGAGGGCCTCGGGAATGAGCAGTTCTTC
CASSPPRREGLGNEQFF
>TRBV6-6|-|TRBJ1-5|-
TGTGCCAGCAGAACACAGGGTGCTCAGCCCCAGCATTTT
CASRTQGAQPQHF
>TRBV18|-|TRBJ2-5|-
TGTGCCAGCTCACCACCGGGGAATCAAGAGACCCAGTACTTC
CASSPPGNQETQYF
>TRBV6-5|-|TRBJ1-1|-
TGTGCCAGCAGTTACTCGTGGGGGCCCAACACTGAAGCTTTCTTT
CASSYSWGPNTEAFF
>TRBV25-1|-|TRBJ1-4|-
TGTGCCAGCCGGGGAGTCGGAGAAAAACTGTTTTTT
CASRGVGEKLFF
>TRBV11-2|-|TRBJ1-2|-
TGTGCCAGCAGCTTAGGCAGAGGCTATGGCTACACCTTC
CASSLGRGYGYTF
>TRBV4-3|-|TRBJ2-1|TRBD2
TGCGCCAGCAGCCTTAGCGGGAGGGCCATCGGAGGCGATGAGCAGTTCTTC
CASSLSGRAIGGDEQFF
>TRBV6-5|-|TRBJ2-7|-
TGTGCCAGCAGGGACGGACAGGAGCAGTACTTC
CASRDGQEQYF
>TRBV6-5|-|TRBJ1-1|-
TGTGCCAGCTCTAGGGGGAGTCTGAACACTGAAGCTTTCTTT
CASSRGSLNTEAFF
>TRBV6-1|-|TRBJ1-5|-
TGTGCCAGCAGTGAAATAGGGGGGACCAATCAGCCCCAGCATTTT
CASSEIGGTNQPQHF
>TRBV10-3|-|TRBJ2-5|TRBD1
TGTGCCATCGGGGGACAGAGAGAGACCCAGTACTTC
CAIGGQRETQYF
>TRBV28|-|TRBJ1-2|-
TGTGCCAGCAGTTTACCCGCCCTCTATGGCTACACCTTC
CASSLPALYGYTF
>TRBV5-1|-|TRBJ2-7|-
TGCGCCAGCAGCTTAACAGGGCGCCCTCTCTCCTACGAGCAGTACTTC
CASSLTGRPLSYEQYF
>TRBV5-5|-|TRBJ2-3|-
TGTGCCAGCAATCGGCCCGGGGCAGATACGCAGTATTTT
CASNRPGADTQYF
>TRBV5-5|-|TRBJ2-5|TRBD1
TGTGCCAGCAGCGATGACAGGGTGGGAGAGACCCAGTACTTC
CASSDDRVGETQYF
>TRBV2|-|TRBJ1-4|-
TGTGCCAGCAGCCTCCAAGCACCAACTAATGAAAAACTGTTTTTT
CASSLQAPTNEKLFF
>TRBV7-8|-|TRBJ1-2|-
TGTGCCAGCAGCTTAAGTGTCGGGGGCCGGTATGGCTACACCTTC
CASSLSVGGRYGYTF
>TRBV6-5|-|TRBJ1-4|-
TGTGCCAGCAGTTACTCGGAAGCAACTAATGAAAAACTGTTTTTT
CASSYSEATNEKLFF
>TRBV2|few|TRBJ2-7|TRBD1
TGTGCCAGCAGCCGGGACAGGGGGAAGCAGTACTTC
CASSRDRGKQYF
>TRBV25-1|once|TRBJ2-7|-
TGTGCCAGCAGTGAGTCCGGGACGGTCTCGTACGAGCAGTACTTC
CASSESGTVSYEQYF
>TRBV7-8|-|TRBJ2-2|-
TGTGCCAGCAGCGCTGTCGCGAACACCGGGGAGCTGTTTTTT
CASSAVANTGELFF
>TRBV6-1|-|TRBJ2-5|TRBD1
TGTGCCAGCAGTGACCGGACAGGGAGCGGGGAGACCCAGTACTTC
CASSDRTGSGETQYF
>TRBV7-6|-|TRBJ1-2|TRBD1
TGTGCCAGCAGCTTAGGACAGGGTATCCGCAACTATGGCTACACCTTC
CASSLGQGIRNYGYTF
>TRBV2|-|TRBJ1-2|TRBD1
TGTGCCAGCAGTGAAGCGCAGGGGGCAGGGACTTATGGCTACACCTTC
CASSEAQGAGTYGYTF
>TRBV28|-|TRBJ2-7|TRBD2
TGTGCCAGCACCCCCGGGACTAGCGGGATCTACGAGCAGTACTTC
CASTPGTSGIYEQYF
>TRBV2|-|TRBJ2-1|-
TGTGCCAGCAGTGAAGGTTGGGCCGCCCGTCGTGAGCAGTTCTTC
CASSEGWAARREQFF
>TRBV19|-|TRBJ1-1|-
TGTGCCAGTACCCGCGGGGCGAACACTGAAGCTTTCTTT
CASTRGANTEAFF
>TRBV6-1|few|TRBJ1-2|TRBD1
TGTGCCAGCAGAGTAGGGACAGACTATGGCTACACCTTC
CASRVGTDYGYTF
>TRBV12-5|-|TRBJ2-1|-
TGTGCTAGTGGTTTGGTATACGGCAGGTACAATGAGCAGTTCTTC
CASGLVYGRYNEQFF
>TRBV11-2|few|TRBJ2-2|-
TGTGCCAGCAGCTTAGATCCAAACACCGGGGAGCTGTTTTTT
CASSLDPNTGELFF
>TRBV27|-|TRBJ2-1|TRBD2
TGTGCCAGCAGTTTACTTCGCGGGAGCTCCTACAATGAGCAGTTCTTC
CASSLLRGSSYNEQFF
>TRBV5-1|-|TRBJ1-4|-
TGCGCCAGCAGCTTGGCGGGGACCAGGGCTGGTAGGGCTAATGAAAAACTGTTTTTT
CASSLAGTRAGRANEKLFF
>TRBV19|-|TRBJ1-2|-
TGTGCCAGTAGCCCAGCGGAGGCAGGGCACAACTATGGCTACACCTTC
CASSPAEAGHNYGYTF
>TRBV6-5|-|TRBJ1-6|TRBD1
TGTGCCAGCACACCCGCCGGGACAGCAAATTCACCCCTCCACTTT
CASTPAGTANSPLHF
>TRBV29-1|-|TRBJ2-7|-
TGCAGCGTCGCCACAGTGTACGAGCAGTACTTC
CSVATVYEQYF
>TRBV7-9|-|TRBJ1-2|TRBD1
TGTGCCAGCAGCGGCAACCAAGGGACAGCCTACACCTTC
CASSGNQGTAYTF
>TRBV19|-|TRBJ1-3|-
TGTGCCAGTAGTATAGTTTACGGAAACACCATATATTTT
CASSIVYGNTIYF
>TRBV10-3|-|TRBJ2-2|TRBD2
TGTGCCATCAGTGTGACTAGCGGGGTAACCGGGGAGCTGTTTTTT
CAISVTSGVTGELFF
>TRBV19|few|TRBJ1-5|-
TGTGCCAGTAGTACCGACGGACAGCGAAATCAGCCCCAGCATTTT
CASSTDGQRNQPQHF
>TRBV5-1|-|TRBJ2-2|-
TGCGCCAGCAGCTTGGTGACAGTGAACACCGGGGAGCTGTTTTTT
CASSLVTVNTGELFF
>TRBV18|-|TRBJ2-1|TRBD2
TGTGCCAGCTCACCTCTAGCGGGAGAGGTATCCGAGCAGTTCTTC
CASSPLAGEVSEQFF
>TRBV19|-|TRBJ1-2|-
TGTGCCAGTTCCCTCCTACAACAGGGTGGTAACGGCTACACCTTC
CASSLLQQGGNGYTF
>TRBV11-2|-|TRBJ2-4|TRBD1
TGTGCCAGCAGCACTACTCCGGGACAGATAGCCAAAAACATTCAGTACTTC
CASSTTPGQIAKNIQYF
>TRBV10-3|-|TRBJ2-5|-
TGTGCCATCAGTGGAGGGGCCCAGATGAACCAAGAGACCCAGTACTTC
CAISGGAQMNQETQYF